The rows below give T cell receptor beta chains drawn from one sample of a study of T cell repertoires in cytomegalovirus infection. No antigen has been assigned to these receptors. TCRdb reanalysed the reads using MiXCR and keeps one entry per CDR3 protein. The sample consists of a few hundred thousand distinct CDR3 sequences, 22% of them appearing once. The starting material was cultured PBMCs, obtained from culture after CMV antigen stimulation. The receptors derive from a human donor in good health (CMV status not recorded). Some clones in this sample may be carry-over from other donors' samples. CDR3s include the opening cysteine and the closing phenylalanine or tryptophan. Each record gives: J gene, D gene, V gene, clone size, CDR3 DNA, CDR3 protein. A D gene is named only where the DNA matches it firmly. Expanded clones get a size class; other rows say once, few or many, or leave the size out.

TRBJ2-1	-	TRBV7-2	many	TGTGCCAGCAGCCTGACTGTCAATGAGCAGTTCTTC	CASSLTVNEQFF
TRBJ1-2	TRBD1	TRBV28	-	TGTGCCAGCAGTTTAGTACAGGGGCAGTATGGCTACACCTTC	CASSLVQGQYGYTF
TRBJ2-3	-	TRBV7-8	many	TGTGCCAGCAGCTTATGGTCCTTTGATACGCAGTATTTT	CASSLWSFDTQYF
TRBJ2-7	-	TRBV19	-	TGTGCCAGTAGTTCGTCCCAAAGGACGGCCTCCTACGAGCAGTACTTC	CASSSSQRTASYEQYF
TRBJ2-7	TRBD1	TRBV12-3/TRBV12-4	-	TGTGCCAGCTGCCGGACAGGGAATGGGGAGCAGTACTTC	CASCRTGNGEQYF
TRBJ1-1	-	TRBV11-2	-	TGTGCCAGCAGCTTAGATTTCCAGGGCGCAGCTTTCTTT	CASSLDFQGAAFF
TRBJ2-6	-	TRBV12-3/TRBV12-4	-	TGTGCCAGCAGTTTAGCGCGACAACAGGCCAACGTCCTGACTTTC	CASSLARQQANVLTF
TRBJ2-2	-	TRBV7-2	many	TGTGCCAGCAGCCACAGGACCACGAACACCGGGGAGCTGTTTTTT	CASSHRTTNTGELFF
TRBJ1-4	-	TRBV7-8	few	TGTGCCAGCAGCTTAGCGCAAAGGGGGGCCAATCTTGCAACTAATGAAAAACTGTTTTTT	CASSLAQRGANLATNEKLFF
TRBJ2-1	TRBD2	TRBV12-3/TRBV12-4	many	TGTGCCAGCAGTTTATTGGGCGGGGGTACATACAATGAGCAGTTCTTC	CASSLLGGGTYNEQFF
TRBJ2-1	-	TRBV5-5	few	TGTGCCAGCAGCTTCCGGGACACAAAATACAATGAGCAGTTCTTC	CASSFRDTKYNEQFF
TRBJ2-1	TRBD2	TRBV7-2	-	TGTGCCAGCAGCTTTTTTCGGGAGGTCTTC	CASSFFREVF
TRBJ1-1	TRBD1	TRBV7-2	few	TGTGCCAGCAGCTTAGGGGGACAGGGGTTTACTGAAGCTTTCTTT	CASSLGGQGFTEAFF
TRBJ2-6	-	TRBV11-3	-	TGTGCCAGCAGCTTTCGAGGGGGGATGTCTGGGGCCAACGTCCTGACTTTC	CASSFRGGMSGANVLTF
TRBJ2-1	TRBD1	TRBV11-3	-	TGTGCCAGCAGCCCCTGGGACAGGGTAGGGAATGAGCAGTTCTTC	CASSPWDRVGNEQFF
TRBJ2-5	-	TRBV10-2	few	TGCGCCACCGGTCGTATAGAGACCCAGTACTTC	CATGRIETQYF
TRBJ1-5	-	TRBV5-5	-	TGTGCCAGCAGCTTGGAGGGAGGGTTGAATCAGCCCCAGCATTTT	CASSLEGGLNQPQHF
TRBJ1-1	-	TRBV4-1	-	TGCGCCAGCAGCCAAGGGGGGGGTGAGTCTGAAGCTTTCTTT	CASSQGGGESEAFF
TRBJ1-1	TRBD1	TRBV7-2	many	TGTGCCAGCAGCTCCGTAACCGGACAGGGGGCATCGGGAGGTACTGAAGCTTTCTTT	CASSSVTGQGASGGTEAFF